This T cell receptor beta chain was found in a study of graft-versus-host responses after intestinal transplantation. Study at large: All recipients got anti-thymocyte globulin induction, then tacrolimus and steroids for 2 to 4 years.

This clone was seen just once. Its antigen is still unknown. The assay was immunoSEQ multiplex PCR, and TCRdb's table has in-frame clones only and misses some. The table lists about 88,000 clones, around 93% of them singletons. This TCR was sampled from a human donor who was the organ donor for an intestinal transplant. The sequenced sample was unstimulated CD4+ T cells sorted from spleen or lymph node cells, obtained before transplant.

The CDR3 DNA is TGTGCCAGCAGCTGGGCGGCGGGAGGCACCTACGAGCAGTACTTC. Amino acid sequence: CASSWAAGGTYEQYF. V gene TRBV5-4 combines with J gene TRBJ2-7; 8 bases agree with TRBD2. Germline trimming cut 3 bases from V and 2 bases from J; bases unmatched to any gene: 7. The CDR3 sequence is 15 residues long. CDR1 is SGHNT, CDR2 YYREEE, per germline (reference sequence).